The present TCR beta chain was sequenced within a study of blood T cell repertoires in COVID-19. As originally analysed: It was from reference gene primer amplification that nucleated cell counts were estimated. Data came from immunoSEQ multiplex PCR; TCRdb stores just in-frame clones and leaves some out. V and J calls and clone size are copied from that table; D and trimming were computed from the DNA. The sample lists a few hundred thousand clones; roughly 90% were seen once. V lost 5 bases and J lost 5; bases outside the gene matches: 9. This CDR3 contains 16 residues. CDR1 and CDR2 (germline): MNHEY, SVGEGT.

The rearrangement joins TRBV6-2 or TRBV6-3 to TRBJ1-5; 10 bases align to TRBD1. This TCR came from a man aged 40-50 years with acute or convalescent COVID-19. The sequenced sample was peripheral blood. The CDR3 DNA sequence: TGTGCCAGCAGTCTACGGGACAGGGGTTTCTATCAGCCCCAGCATTTT. Protein: CASSLRDRGFYQPQHF.